This T cell receptor (beta chain) was documented in a study of cytomegalovirus exposure and HLA in healthy donors. The CDR3 is 13 residues long. Germline CDR1 is KGHSH and CDR2 is LQKENI. V dropped 3 bases and J dropped 4; count of bases not matched to a gene: 2. This clone was picked up one time. Its target is unknown. 13 Jbeta primers and 60 Vbeta primers were used for the PCR. Sequencing used immunoSEQ multiplex PCR; TCRdb keeps in-frame clones, though not all of them. The sample holds 210,000 or so clones, about 83% seen once. The study's findings and limits: Links to common viral pathogens appeared, in a later analysis, for several of the most significant clusters. Earlier analysis yielded a pattern in which most TCR beta V segments were productive about 90% or about 30% of the time.

Sequenced: PBMCs. The TCR originated in a human donor in good health. V is TRBV18 and J is TRBJ2-7; 8 nucleotides match TRBD1. The chain's CDR3 is CASSPRTGYEQYF. CDR3 nucleotides: TGTGCCAGCTCACCGAGGACAGGGTACGAGCAGTACTTC.